The 27 T cell receptor beta chains presented below share a single source sample, sequenced in a study of a mutant IDH1 vaccine in newly diagnosed glioma. No antigen is known for these receptors. TCRdb's copy holds only in-frame clones and misses some; the assay was immunoSEQ multiplex PCR. The sample holds about 55,000 clones, 84% seen once. Time point given: week 35, safety follow-up. The study gave 300 ug of mutant IDH1 20-mer peptide per vaccine dose, with topical imiquimod. Sample: PBMCs, taken from a glioma patient whose treatment included an IDH1 peptide vaccine. These TCRs come from a woman between 18 and 30 years old with glioma.

The genes are TRBV6-5 and TRBJ2-3, with D possibly TRBD1 on 6 matching bases. V shed 7 bases and J shed 6 bases, with 8 bases lying between them. CDR3 length: 11 residues. Germline-derived CDR1 and CDR2 are MNHEY and SVGAGI. The CDR3 protein is CASKRGDTQYF. CDR3 in DNA: TGTGCCAGCAAAAGGGGGGATACGCAGTATTTT.

The V call is TRBV19, the J call TRBJ1-2; the match to TRBD1 covers 8 bases. The V gene end was trimmed by 1 base and the J gene end by 7 bases; junction bases not matched to a gene: 5. This CDR3 contains 14 residues. Germline loops: CDR1 LNHDA, CDR2 SQIVND (reference sequence). The DNA of the CDR3 is TGTGCCAGTAGTATAGGGGCAGGGGGCCGTGGCTACACCTTC. Translating gives CASSIGAGGRGYTF.

This clone showed up just a few times. This chain uses TRBV2 with TRBJ1-5; D possibly corresponds to TRBD1 (6 bases). The CDR3 contains 15 residues. From germline, CDR1 is SNHLY and CDR2 FYNNEI. Trimming shortened V by 6 bases and J by 3 bases, and 15 bases separated the two germline ends. CDR3 region: CASRGEEGDNQPQHF. CDR3 nucleotides: TGTGCCAGCAGGGGGGAGGAGGGGGACAATCAGCCCCAGCATTTT.

The chain is built from TRBV9 and TRBJ2-2; no definite D call. Germline V gene sequence: CDR1 SGDLS, CDR2 YYNGEE. The V end was cut by 2 bases, the J end by 2 bases, with 10 bases between. This CDR3 is built from 15 residues. The CDR3 DNA reads TGTGCCAGCAGCGTGGATTTTACCAACACCGGGGAGCTGTTTTTT. It is translated as CASSVDFTNTGELFF.

This clone turned up a few times. DNA of the CDR3: TGTGCCAGTTACGGGACGACCCTCAAGACAGCTTTCTTT. Translating it yields CASYGTTLKTAFF. The chain joins TRBV19 to TRBJ1-1, with D possibly being TRBD1 (5 bases). The germline V gene encodes CDR1 LNHDA and CDR2 SQIVND (reference sequence). Trimming removed 8 bases from V and 10 bases from J, with 20 bases in between. The CDR3 has 13 amino acids.

The rearrangement uses TRBV2 and TRBJ2-7; TRBD1 or TRBD2 may be the D gene (6 bases each). V dropped 7 bases and J dropped 2 bases, with 15 bases sitting between them. The CDR3 has 14 amino acids. Germline-derived CDR1 and CDR2 are SNHLY and FYNNEI. CDR3 region: CASIKGGSTYEQYF. In DNA, the CDR3 is TGTGCCAGCATTAAGGGGGGATCTACCTACGAGCAGTACTTC.

The chain couples TRBV13 to TRBJ1-1; the match to TRBD1 covers 7 bases. The CDR3 runs 16 residues. Trimming at V came to 3 bases and at J to 3 bases, leaving 10 bases not matched to a gene. CDR1 PRHDT and CDR2 FYEKMQ come from the germline V gene (reference sequence). Here the CDR3 DNA reads TGTGCCAGCAGCTTTACCCTGGGACAGTCCTACACTGAAGCTTTCTTT. Residues: CASSFTLGQSYTEAFF.

The chain is built from TRBV5-5 and TRBJ1-1, with D perhaps matching TRBD1 (6 bases). The ends were cut back, 1 base at V and 1 base at J, with 11 bases in the middle. Germline values: CDR1 SGHKS, CDR2 YYEKEE (reference sequence). The CDR3 totals 15 residues. The CDR3 sequence: CASSLSGAGNTEAFF. CDR3 DNA: TGTGCCAGCAGCTTGTCGGGGGCGGGGAACACTGAAGCTTTCTTT.

This clone was observed a single time. The chain recombines TRBV9 with TRBJ1-6, with unresolved D. The ends were cut back, 0 bases at V and 5 bases at J, with 9 bases in the middle. This CDR3 comprises 15 residues. Germline V gene data show CDR1 as SGDLS and CDR2 as YYNGEE. CDR3 nucleotides: TGTGCCAGCAGCGTAGGGGGAGGGAATAATTCACCCCTCCACTTT. Its protein is CASSVGGGNNSPLHF.

The chain combines TRBV7-8 with TRBJ2-5, with D uncertain. The CDR3 length is 11 residues. Trimming left V 5 bases short and J 5 bases short, with 6 bases between. CDR1 is SGHVS, CDR2 FQNEAQ, per germline. CDR3: CASSQDETQYF. The CDR3 nucleotides read TGTGCCAGCAGCCAGGACGAGACCCAGTACTTC.

This clone is medium-sized. V gene TRBV12-5 combines with J gene TRBJ1-1; tentatively, D is TRBD1 (6 bases). The germline V and J ends were trimmed by 5 bases and 1 base, with 8 bases remaining between them. This CDR3 spans 13 amino acids. Looked up from germline, CDR1 is LGHNT and CDR2 is FRNRAP. Here the CDR3 DNA reads TGTGCTAGTGGTATGACAGGGAACACTGAAGCTTTCTTT. Translation: CASGMTGNTEAFF.

The chain links TRBV2 to TRBJ1-1, with D maybe TRBD1 (5 bases). The V gene's germline CDR1 is SNHLY and CDR2 FYNNEI. The CDR3 consists of 16 residues. Trimming removed 0 bases from V and 5 bases from J, with 16 bases in between. DNA of the CDR3: TGTGCCAGCAGTGAAGCGCGGGGGGTCAGGGATACTGAAGCTTTCTTT. It yields the protein CASSEARGVRDTEAFF.

The chain couples TRBV5-4 to TRBJ2-4, with D unresolved. Germline-derived CDR1 and CDR2 are SGHNT and YYREEE (reference sequence). The CDR3 runs to 14 residues. The ends were cut back, 0 bases at V and 8 bases at J, with 12 bases in the middle. CDR3 loop: CASSLAADGDIQYF. The DNA for the CDR3 is TGTGCCAGCAGCTTGGCGGCAGATGGGGACATTCAGTACTTC.

The rearrangement joins TRBV5-1 to TRBJ1-1; D is undetermined. Germline-derived CDR1 and CDR2 are SGHRS and YFSETQ. V lost 5 bases and J 4 bases, leaving 9 bases between the germline ends. This CDR3 contains 12 residues. The CDR3 DNA reads as TGCGCCAGCAGAGCAACTGGCACTGAAGCTTTCTTT. It yields the protein CASRATGTEAFF.

V usage is TRBV6-5 and J usage is TRBJ2-7; the match to TRBD1 covers 7 bases. The CDR3 loop spans 13 amino acids. Germline assignment: CDR1 MNHEY and CDR2 SVGAGI. Trimming at V came to 2 bases and at J to 7 bases, leaving 5 bases not matched to a gene. CDR3 protein: CASSYTGAQEQYF. CDR3 bases: TGTGCCAGCAGTTACACAGGGGCACAGGAGCAGTACTTC.

The chain has TRBV5-6 and TRBJ1-6; the D gene is possibly TRBD1 (6 bases). The CDR3 contains 15 residues. Deletions cut 5 bases from V and 7 bases from J, with 16 bases between. Germline-derived CDR1 and CDR2 are SGHDT and YYEEEE. CDR3 sequence: CASRKTGRGNSPLHF. The CDR3 DNA is TGTGCCAGCAGAAAAACAGGGCGCGGGAATTCACCCCTCCACTTT. Full variable domain (remainder filled in from reference TRBV5-6 and TRBJ1-6): DAGVTQSPTHLIKTRGQQVTLRCSPKSGHDTVSWYQQALGQGPQFIFQYYEEEERQRGNFPDRFSGHQFPNYSSELNVNALLLGDSALYLCASRKTGRGNSPLHFGNGTRLTVT.

The rearrangement links TRBV5-8 to TRBJ2-5; D uncertain. Germline CDR1 SGHTS, CDR2 YDEGEE. The CDR3 covers 13 residues. Trimming took off 6 bases at V and 4 bases at J, with 13 bases between the two ends. CDR3 in DNA: TGTGCCAGCACCACGGGTGGCGGAGAGACCCAGTACTTC. Its translation: CASTTGGGETQYF.

The chain uses TRBV27 and TRBJ1-1; tentative D call: TRBD1 (5 bases). The V gene lost 7 bases and the J gene lost 1 base, with 16 bases spanning the gap. Germline CDR1 reads MNHEY; CDR2 reads SMNVEV (reference sequence). The CDR3 extends over 15 amino acids. CDR3 in DNA: TGTGCCAGCAACCTCGGACACCCCGGGAACACTGAAGCTTTCTTT. This translates into CASNLGHPGNTEAFF.

The CDR3 sequence is CASSLPLIRDYYEQYF. The CDR3 DNA reads TGTGCCAGCAGCTTACCCTTGATTAGAGATTACTACGAGCAGTACTTC. The chain links TRBV7-2 to TRBJ2-7; D gene ambiguous. The germline CDR1 and CDR2 sequences are SGHTA and FQGNSA. The ends were cut back, 2 bases at V and 3 bases at J, with 17 bases in the middle. The CDR3 runs to 16 residues. Full variable domain (missing parts from reference TRBV7-2 and TRBJ2-7): GAGVSQSPSNKVTEKGKDVELRCDPISGHTALYWYRQSLGQGLEFLIYFQGNSAPDKSGLPSDRFSAERTGGSVSTLTIQRTQQEDSAVYLCASSLPLIRDYYEQYFGPGTRLTVT.

This sequence joins TRBV7-9 and TRBJ1-3; possibly TRBD1 for D (5 bases). Germline V gene sequence: CDR1 SEHNR, CDR2 FQNEAQ (reference sequence). This CDR3 has 14 amino acids. Trimming removed 3 bases at V and 0 bases at J, with 6 bases between. Here the CDR3 DNA reads TGTGCCAGCAGCTTGGGACCCTCTGGAAACACCATATATTTT. It is translated as CASSLGPSGNTIYF.

The chain joins TRBV27 to TRBJ2-1; D is undetermined. The CDR3 has 12 residues. Trimming shortened V by 0 bases and J by 10 bases, and 7 bases separated the two germline ends. CDR1 MNHEY and CDR2 SMNVEV come from the germline V gene (reference sequence). CDR3 bases: TGTGCCAGCAGTTTATCGACTGGGGAGCAGTTCTTC. Its protein product is CASSLSTGEQFF.

This clone has only a few counts. The V and J genes are TRBV5-5 and TRBJ1-1; D is ambiguous. CDR3 size: 16 residues. V was pared by 1 base and J by 0 bases, with 13 bases between. In germline, CDR1 is SGHKS, CDR2 YYEKEE (reference sequence). CDR3 bases: TGTGCCAGCAGCTTGTCTGGCGGCATAATGAACACTGAAGCTTTCTTT. It specifies CASSLSGGIMNTEAFF.

The rearrangement uses TRBV11-2 and TRBJ1-3; the D is unclear. The germline V gene has CDR1 SGHAT and CDR2 FQNNGV. V lost 0 bases to trimming and J lost 0 bases, with 9 bases between them. CDR3 length: 16 amino acids. The CDR3 DNA follows: TGTGCCAGCAGCTTAGAGGGGTCGAACTCTGGAAACACCATATATTTT. It codes for CASSLEGSNSGNTIYF.

The chain is built from TRBV27 and TRBJ1-5; a weak D match, TRBD1 (5 bases). The CDR3 runs to 14 residues. Per the germline V gene, CDR1 is MNHEY and CDR2 is SMNVEV (reference sequence). V was cut by 2 bases and J by 1 base, with 6 bases left in between. CDR3 sequence: CASSLQGSNQPQHF. CDR3 coding DNA: TGTGCCAGCAGTTTACAGGGAAGCAATCAGCCCCAGCATTTT.

The count of this clone is one. This sequence joins TRBV6-1 and TRBJ2-7; 7 nucleotides match TRBD2. From germline, CDR1 is MNHNS and CDR2 SASEGT. The CDR3 consists of 15 residues. V lost 6 bases, J lost 3 bases, and 11 bases stayed unmatched. The CDR3 region is CASSGYLAENYEQYF. CDR3 sequence (DNA): TGTGCCAGCAGCGGTTACCTAGCGGAAAACTACGAGCAGTACTTC.

The V gene is TRBV4-1, the J gene TRBJ2-7; 7 bases align to TRBD1. The CDR3 totals 13 residues. CDR1 is MGHRA, CDR2 YSYEKL, per germline. Trimming removed 3 bases from V and 7 bases from J; junction bases left unmatched: 6. CDR3 in amino acids: CASSHDRVGEQYF. In DNA form, the CDR3 reads TGCGCCAGCAGCCACGACAGGGTCGGAGAGCAGTACTTC.

The gene calls are TRBV7-8 and TRBJ2-7, with 13 positions matching TRBD2. CDR3 length: 15 amino acids. Germline V gene sequence: CDR1 SGHVS, CDR2 FQNEAQ. V trimming: 5 bases; J trimming: 5 bases; junction bases outside the gene matches: 6. CDR3 residues: CASSPTSGGVHEQYF. Written as DNA, the CDR3 is TGTGCCAGCAGCCCAACTAGCGGGGGGGTTCACGAGCAGTACTTC.